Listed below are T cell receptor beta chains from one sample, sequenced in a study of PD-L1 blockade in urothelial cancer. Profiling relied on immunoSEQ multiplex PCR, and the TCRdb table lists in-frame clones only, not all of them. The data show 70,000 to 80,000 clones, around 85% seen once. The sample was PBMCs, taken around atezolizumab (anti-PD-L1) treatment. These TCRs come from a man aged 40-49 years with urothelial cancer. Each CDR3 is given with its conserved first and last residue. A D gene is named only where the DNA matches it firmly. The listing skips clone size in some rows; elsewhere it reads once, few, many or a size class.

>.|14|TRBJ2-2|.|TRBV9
CASSVSQGFGELFF
TGTGCCAGCAGCGTGTCCCAGGGGTTCGGGGAGCTGTTTTTT
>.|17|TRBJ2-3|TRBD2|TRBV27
CASSLVGGPVGTDTQYF
TGTGCCAGCAGTTTGGTGGGAGGGCCTGTTGGGACAGATACGCAGTATTTT
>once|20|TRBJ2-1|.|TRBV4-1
CASSQVFPPYGEDYRPEQFF
TGCGCCAGCAGCCAAGTTTTCCCCCCATATGGAGAGGACTATCGGCCTGAGCAGTTCTTC
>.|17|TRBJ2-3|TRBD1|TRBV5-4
CASSHRARGQGGDTQYF
TGTGCCAGCAGCCACCGGGCAAGGGGACAGGGAGGAGATACGCAGTATTTT
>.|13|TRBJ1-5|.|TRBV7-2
CASSSLGAGPQHF
TGTGCCAGCAGCTCCTTGGGGGCAGGGCCCCAGCATTTT
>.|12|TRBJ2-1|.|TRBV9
CASSVSEVEQFF
TGTGCCAGCAGCGTTTCGGAGGTTGAGCAGTTCTTC
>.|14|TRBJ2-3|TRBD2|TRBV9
CASSLRLAIDTQYF
TGTGCCAGCAGCCTCAGACTAGCCATAGATACGCAGTATTTT
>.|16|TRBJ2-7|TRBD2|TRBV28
CASSSRLAGGVYEQYF
TGTGCCAGCAGTTCCCGACTAGCGGGAGGAGTCTACGAGCAGTACTTC
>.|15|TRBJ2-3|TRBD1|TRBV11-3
CASSLGQGPTDTQYF
TGTGCCAGCAGCTTAGGACAGGGTCCCACAGATACGCAGTATTTT
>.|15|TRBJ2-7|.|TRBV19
CASSPRLGFSYEQYF
TGTGCCAGTAGTCCTAGACTAGGATTCTCCTACGAGCAGTACTTC
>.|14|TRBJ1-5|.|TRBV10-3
CAISEQGGNQPQHF
TGTGCCATCAGTGAGCAGGGCGGCAATCAGCCCCAGCATTTT
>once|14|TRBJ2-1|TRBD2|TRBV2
CASSAGRAYNEQFF
TGTGCCAGCAGTGCGGGGAGGGCCTACAATGAGCAGTTCTTC
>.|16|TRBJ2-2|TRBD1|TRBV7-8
CASSPRAGGDTGELFF
TGTGCCAGCAGCCCCCGCGCAGGGGGCGACACCGGGGAGCTGTTTTTT
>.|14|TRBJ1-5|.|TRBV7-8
CASSSRYSNQPQHF
TGTGCCAGCAGCTCTCGTTATAGCAATCAGCCCCAGCATTTT
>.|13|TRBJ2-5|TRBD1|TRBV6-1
CASSPTGAETQYF
TGTGCCAGCAGCCCGACAGGGGCAGAGACCCAGTACTTC
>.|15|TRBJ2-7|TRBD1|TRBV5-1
CASSLVAGQVYEQYF
TGCGCCAGCAGCTTGGTTGCGGGACAGGTTTACGAGCAGTACTTC
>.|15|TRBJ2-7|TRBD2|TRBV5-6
CASSFRASGAYEQYF
TGTGCCAGCAGCTTTCGGGCTAGCGGGGCCTACGAGCAGTACTTC
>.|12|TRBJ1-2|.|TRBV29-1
CSVTTGTRGYTF
TGCAGCGTGACAACAGGGACCCGCGGCTACACCTTC
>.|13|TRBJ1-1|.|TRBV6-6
CASIGQPATEAFF
TGTGCCAGTATCGGACAGCCGGCCACTGAAGCTTTCTTT
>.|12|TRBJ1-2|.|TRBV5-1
CASSIRSDGYTF
TGCGCCAGCAGCATCAGGTCAGACGGCTACACCTTC
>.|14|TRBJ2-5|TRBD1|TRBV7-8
CASSSRDRVGMGYF
TGTGCCAGCAGCTCCCGGGACAGGGTTGGGATGGGATACTTC
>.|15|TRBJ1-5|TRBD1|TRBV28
CASSQGDRDNQPQHF
TGTGCCAGCAGCCAAGGGGACAGAGATAATCAGCCCCAGCATTTT
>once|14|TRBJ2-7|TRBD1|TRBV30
CAWGTGTGRHEQYF
TGTGCCTGGGGCACCGGGACAGGGCGCCACGAGCAGTACTTC
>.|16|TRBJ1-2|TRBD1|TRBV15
CATSRGTGRGDYGYTF
TGTGCCACCAGCCGAGGGACAGGGAGGGGGGACTATGGCTACACCTTC
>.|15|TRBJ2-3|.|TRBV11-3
CASSSTGTLTDTQYF
TGTGCCAGCAGCTCAACCGGGACACTCACAGATACGCAGTATTTT
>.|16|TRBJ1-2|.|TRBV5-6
CASSLGHRDTFYGYTF
TGTGCCAGCAGCTTGGGACACCGGGACACCTTCTATGGCTACACCTTC
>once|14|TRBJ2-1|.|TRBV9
CASSVDGQNNEQFF
TGTGCCAGCAGCGTAGATGGACAGAACAATGAGCAGTTCTTC
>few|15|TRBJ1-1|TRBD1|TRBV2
CASIRDRGRPGVTFF
TGTGCCAGCATCCGGGACAGGGGGCGCCCGGGTGTGACTTTCTTT
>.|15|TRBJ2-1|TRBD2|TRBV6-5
CASSYFAGAYNEQFF
TGTGCCAGCAGTTACTTCGCGGGGGCCTACAATGAGCAGTTCTTC
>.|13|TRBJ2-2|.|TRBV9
CASSADLTGELFF
TGTGCCAGCAGCGCGGACTTGACCGGGGAGCTGTTTTTT
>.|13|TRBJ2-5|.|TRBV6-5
CASSSGFQETQYF
TGTGCCAGCAGCTCAGGGTTCCAAGAGACCCAGTACTTC
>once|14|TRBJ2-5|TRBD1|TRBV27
CASAGGWYQETQYF
TGTGCCAGTGCAGGGGGCTGGTACCAAGAGACCCAGTACTTC
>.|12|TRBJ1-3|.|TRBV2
CASSEGGNTIYF
TGTGCCAGCAGTGAGGGCGGAAACACCATATATTTT
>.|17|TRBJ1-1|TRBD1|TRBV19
CASSSRWDSIMNTEAFF
TGTGCCAGTAGTTCAAGGTGGGACAGCATTATGAACACTGAAGCTTTCTTT
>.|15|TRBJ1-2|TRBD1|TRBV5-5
CASSALLGTGTGYTF
TGTGCCAGCAGCGCCCTACTAGGGACAGGTACTGGCTACACCTTC
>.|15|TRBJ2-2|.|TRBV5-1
CASSRDSLNTGELFF
TGCGCCAGCAGCCGTGACAGCTTGAACACCGGGGAGCTGTTTTTT
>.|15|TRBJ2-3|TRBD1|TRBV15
CATNQQGAGRNTQYF
TGTGCCACCAACCAACAGGGGGCGGGGAGAAATACGCAGTATTTT
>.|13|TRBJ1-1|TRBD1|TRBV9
CASSVGQQTEAFF
TGTGCCAGCAGCGTGGGACAGCAGACTGAAGCTTTCTTT
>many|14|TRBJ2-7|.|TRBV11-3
CASSLGSGSYEQYF
TGTGCCAGCAGCTTAGGTTCGGGGTCCTACGAGCAGTACTTC
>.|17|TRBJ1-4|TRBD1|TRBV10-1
CASSESGTGCTNEKLFF
TGCGCCAGCAGTGAGTCAGGGACAGGTTGCACGAATGAAAAACTGTTTTTT